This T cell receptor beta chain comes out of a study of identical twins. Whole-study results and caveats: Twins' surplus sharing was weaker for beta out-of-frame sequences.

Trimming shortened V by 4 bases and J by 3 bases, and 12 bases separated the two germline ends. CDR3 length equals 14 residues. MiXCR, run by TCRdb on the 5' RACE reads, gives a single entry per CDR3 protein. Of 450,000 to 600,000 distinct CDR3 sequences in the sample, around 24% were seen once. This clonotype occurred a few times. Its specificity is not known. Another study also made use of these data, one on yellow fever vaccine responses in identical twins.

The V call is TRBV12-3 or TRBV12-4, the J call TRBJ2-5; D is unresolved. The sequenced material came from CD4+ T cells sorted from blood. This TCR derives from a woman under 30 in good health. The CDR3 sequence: CASSSYGNKETQYF. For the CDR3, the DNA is TGTGCCAGCAGTTCATACGGTAACAAAGAGACCCAGTACTTC.